This T cell receptor (beta chain) was documented in a study of T cell responses to AZD1222 COVID-19 vaccine. Findings and caveats of the study: Among AZD1222 vaccinees, only six or seven were seropositive at baseline. Spike-specific TCR breadth and depth rose after two AZD1222 doses. In a largely white British group with more females than males, clonal diversity was possibly underestimated.

Germline V gene lookup returns CDR1 MNHNS and CDR2 SASEGT. The germline V and J ends were trimmed by 1 base and 4 bases, with 11 bases remaining between them. The CDR3 is 14 amino acids. This table comes from immunoSEQ multiplex PCR, and its TCRdb copy is limited to in-frame clones, with some not included. Of 95,000 to 150,000 clones listed, 87% are singletons. As for this clone: Antigen specificity is unknown.

This chain uses TRBV6-1 with TRBJ2-7, with D possibly TRBD1 on 5 matching bases. The receptor was derived from an adult in good health. The sample consisted of peripheral blood, taken on day 0 of AZD1222 vaccination. The CDR3 DNA reads TGTGCCAGCAGTGAAGTGGGGCAGACTTACGAGCAGTACTTC. This gives the protein CASSEVGQTYEQYF.